The clone carrying this TCR beta chain was seen a few times. This CDR3 has 14 residues. CDR1 is KGHSH and CDR2 is LQKENI in the germline V gene. The V gene lost 0 bases and the J gene lost 5 bases, with 10 bases spanning the gap. TCRdb's table, derived via immunoSEQ multiplex PCR, lists solely in-frame clones and lacks some. The table records about 460,000 clones, around 77% of them present only once. This sample was taken from a study of shared clonotypes between healthy human individuals. The receptor's source is a woman aged 40 to 49 in good health. Some clones in this sample may be carry-over from other donors' samples. The sample taken for sequencing was PBMCs. The chain employs TRBV18 and TRBJ1-2; D remains ambiguous. The CDR3 region has the DNA TGTGCCAGCTCACCACCGATTGTCGGATATGGCTACACCTTC. It translates to CASSPPIVGYGYTF.